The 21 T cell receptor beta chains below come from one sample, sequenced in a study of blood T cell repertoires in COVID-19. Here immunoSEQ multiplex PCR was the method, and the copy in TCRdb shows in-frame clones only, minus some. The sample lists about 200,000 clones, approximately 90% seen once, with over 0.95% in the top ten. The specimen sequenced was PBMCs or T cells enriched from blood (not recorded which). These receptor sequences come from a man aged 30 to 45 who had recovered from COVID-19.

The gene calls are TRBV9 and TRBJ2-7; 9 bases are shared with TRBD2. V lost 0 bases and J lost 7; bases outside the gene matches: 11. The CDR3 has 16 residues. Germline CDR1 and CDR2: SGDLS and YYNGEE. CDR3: CASSVVASGTTGEQYF. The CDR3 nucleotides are TGTGCCAGCAGCGTAGTCGCTAGCGGGACCACGGGGGAGCAGTACTTC.

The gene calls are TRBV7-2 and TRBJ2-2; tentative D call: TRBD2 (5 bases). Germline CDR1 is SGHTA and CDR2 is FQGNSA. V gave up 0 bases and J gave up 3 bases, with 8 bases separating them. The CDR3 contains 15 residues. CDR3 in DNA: TGTGCCAGCAGCTTAGCGAGGGTATACACCGGGGAGCTGTTTTTT. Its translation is CASSLARVYTGELFF.

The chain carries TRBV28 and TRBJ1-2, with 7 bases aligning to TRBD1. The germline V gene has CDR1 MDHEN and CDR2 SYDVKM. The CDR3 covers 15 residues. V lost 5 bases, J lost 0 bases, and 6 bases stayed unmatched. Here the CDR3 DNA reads TGTGCCAGCAGTCCAACCGGGACAGCTAACTATGGCTACACCTTC. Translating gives CASSPTGTANYGYTF.

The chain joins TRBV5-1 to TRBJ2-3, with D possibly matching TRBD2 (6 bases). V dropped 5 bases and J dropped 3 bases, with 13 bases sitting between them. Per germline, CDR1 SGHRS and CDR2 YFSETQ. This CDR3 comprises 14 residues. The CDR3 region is CASREVLATDTQYF. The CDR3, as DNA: TGCGCCAGCAGGGAAGTTCTAGCGACAGATACGCAGTATTTT.

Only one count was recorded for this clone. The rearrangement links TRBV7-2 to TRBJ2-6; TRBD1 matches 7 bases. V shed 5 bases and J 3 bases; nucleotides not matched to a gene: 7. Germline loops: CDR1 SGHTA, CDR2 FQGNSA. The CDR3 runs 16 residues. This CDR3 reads CASSAYRGYGANVLTF. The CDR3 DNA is TGTGCCAGCAGCGCTTACAGGGGCTATGGGGCCAACGTCCTGACTTTC.

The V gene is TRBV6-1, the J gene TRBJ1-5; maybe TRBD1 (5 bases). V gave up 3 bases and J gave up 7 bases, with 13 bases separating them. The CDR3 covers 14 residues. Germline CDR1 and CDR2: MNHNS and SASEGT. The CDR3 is CASSDLGTWQPQHF. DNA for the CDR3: TGTGCCAGCAGTGATTTGGGGACTTGGCAGCCCCAGCATTTT.

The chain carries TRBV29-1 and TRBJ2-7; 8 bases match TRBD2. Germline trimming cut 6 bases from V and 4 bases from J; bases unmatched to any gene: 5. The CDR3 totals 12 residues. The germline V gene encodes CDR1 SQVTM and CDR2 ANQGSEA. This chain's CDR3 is CSVREGSYEQYF. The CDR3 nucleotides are TGCAGCGTCCGGGAGGGGTCTTACGAGCAGTACTTC.

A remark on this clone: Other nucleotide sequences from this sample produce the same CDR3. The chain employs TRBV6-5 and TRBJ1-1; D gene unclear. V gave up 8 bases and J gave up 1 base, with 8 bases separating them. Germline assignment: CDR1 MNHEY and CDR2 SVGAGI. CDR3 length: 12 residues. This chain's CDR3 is CASLRGNTEAFF. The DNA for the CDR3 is TGTGCCAGCCTCCGGGGGAACACTGAAGCTTTCTTT.

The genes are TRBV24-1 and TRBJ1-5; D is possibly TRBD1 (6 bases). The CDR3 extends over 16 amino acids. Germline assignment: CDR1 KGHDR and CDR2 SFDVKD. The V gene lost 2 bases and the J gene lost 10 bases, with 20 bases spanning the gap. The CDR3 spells CATSDSRMRGQKPQHF. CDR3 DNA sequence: TGTGCCACCAGTGATTCAAGGATGCGGGGGCAAAAACCCCAGCATTTT.

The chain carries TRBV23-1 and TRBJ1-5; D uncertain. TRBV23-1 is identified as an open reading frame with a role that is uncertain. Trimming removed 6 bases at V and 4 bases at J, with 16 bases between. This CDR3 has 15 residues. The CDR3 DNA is TGCGCCAGCAGCCGCCCGAACAATGGTAATCAGCCCCAGCATTTT. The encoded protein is CASSRPNNGNQPQHF.

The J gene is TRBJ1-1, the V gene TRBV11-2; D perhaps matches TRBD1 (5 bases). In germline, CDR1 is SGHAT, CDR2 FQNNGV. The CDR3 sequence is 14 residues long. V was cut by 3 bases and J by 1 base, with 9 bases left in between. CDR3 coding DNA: TGTGCCAGCAGCTTTGGGGCGGCGAACACTGAAGCTTTCTTT. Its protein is CASSFGAANTEAFF.

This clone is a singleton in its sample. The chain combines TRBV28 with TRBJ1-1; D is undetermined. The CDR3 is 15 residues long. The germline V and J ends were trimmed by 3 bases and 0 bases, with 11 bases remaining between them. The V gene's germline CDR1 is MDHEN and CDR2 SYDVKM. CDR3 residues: CASSLPGSMNTEAFF. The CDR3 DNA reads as TGTGCCAGCAGTTTGCCGGGTAGCATGAACACTGAAGCTTTCTTT.

Here the CDR3 DNA reads TGTGCCAGCAGCTTAGCGCCTAGCGGGGGTTATGGGACAGATACGCAGTATTTT. Protein: CASSLAPSGGYGTDTQYF. The genes are TRBV7-8 and TRBJ2-3; the match to TRBD2 covers 10 bases. CDR3 length: 18 amino acids. V lost 0 bases, J lost 3 bases, and 9 bases stayed unmatched. Germline CDR1 is SGHVS and CDR2 is FQNEAQ.

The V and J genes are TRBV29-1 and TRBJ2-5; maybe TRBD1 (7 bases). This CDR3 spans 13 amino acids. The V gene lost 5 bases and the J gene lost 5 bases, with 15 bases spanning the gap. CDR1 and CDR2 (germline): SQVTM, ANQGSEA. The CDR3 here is CSVIGQAGETQYF. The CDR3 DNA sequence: TGCAGCGTTATTGGACAGGCGGGGGAGACCCAGTACTTC.

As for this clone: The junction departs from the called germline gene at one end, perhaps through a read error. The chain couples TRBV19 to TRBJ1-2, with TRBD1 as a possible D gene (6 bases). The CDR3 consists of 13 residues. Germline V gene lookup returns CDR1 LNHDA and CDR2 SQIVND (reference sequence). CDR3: CASSITGGSSIHF. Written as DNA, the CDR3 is TGTGCCAGTAGTATTACTGGGGGCAGTTCCATCCACTTC.

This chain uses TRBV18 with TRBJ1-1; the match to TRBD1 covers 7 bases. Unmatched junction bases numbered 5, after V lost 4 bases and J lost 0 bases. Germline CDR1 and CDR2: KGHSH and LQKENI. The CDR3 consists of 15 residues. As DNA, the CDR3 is TGTGCCAGCTCACGCGAGGGGGCCATGAACACTGAAGCTTTCTTT. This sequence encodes CASSREGAMNTEAFF.

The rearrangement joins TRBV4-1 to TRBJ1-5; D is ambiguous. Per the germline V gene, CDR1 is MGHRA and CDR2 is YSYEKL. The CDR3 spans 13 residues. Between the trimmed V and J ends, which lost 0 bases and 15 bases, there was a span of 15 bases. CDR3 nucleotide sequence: TGCGCCAGCAGCCAAGATCGTCAGTTCCCCATGCATTTT. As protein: CASSQDRQFPMHF.

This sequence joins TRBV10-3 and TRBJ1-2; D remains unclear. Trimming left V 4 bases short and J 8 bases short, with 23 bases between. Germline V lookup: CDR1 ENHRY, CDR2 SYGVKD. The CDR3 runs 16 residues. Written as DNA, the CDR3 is TGTGCCATCAGTGTTACCCCCCCGGGAGAAGGCCCGGGCTACACCTTC. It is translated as CAISVTPPGEGPGYTF.

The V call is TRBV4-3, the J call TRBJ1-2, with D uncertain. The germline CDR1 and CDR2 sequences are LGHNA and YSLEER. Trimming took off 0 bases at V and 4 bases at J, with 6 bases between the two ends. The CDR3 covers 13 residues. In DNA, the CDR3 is TGCGCCAGCAGCCAAGATATGTCCTATGGCTACACCTTC. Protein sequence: CASSQDMSYGYTF.

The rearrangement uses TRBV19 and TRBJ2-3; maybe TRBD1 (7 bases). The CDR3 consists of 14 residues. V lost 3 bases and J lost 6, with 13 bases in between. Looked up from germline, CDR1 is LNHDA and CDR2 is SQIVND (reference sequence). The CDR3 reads CASSILRDSDTQYF. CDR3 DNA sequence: TGTGCCAGTAGTATTTTGCGGGACAGCGATACGCAGTATTTT. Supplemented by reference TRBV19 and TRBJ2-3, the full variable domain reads DGGITQSPKYLFRKEGQNVTLSCEQNLNHDAMYWYRQDPGQGLRLIYYSQIVNDFQKGDIAEGYSVSREKKESFPLTVTSAQKNPTAFYLCASSILRDSDTQYFGPGTRLTVL.

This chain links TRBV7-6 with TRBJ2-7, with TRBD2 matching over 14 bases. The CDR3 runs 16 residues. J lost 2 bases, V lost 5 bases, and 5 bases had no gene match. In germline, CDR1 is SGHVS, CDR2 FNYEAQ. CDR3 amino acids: CASSRTSGRQTYEQYF. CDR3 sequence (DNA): TGTGCCAGCAGCAGGACTAGCGGGAGGCAAACCTACGAGCAGTACTTC.